The 21 T cell receptor beta chains presented below share a single source sample, sequenced in a study of OX40 agonist ivuxolimab in advanced cancers. The assay was immunoSEQ multiplex PCR, and TCRdb's table has in-frame clones only and misses some. The sample holds about 53,000 clones; 82% are singletons and the top ten take almost 1.5%. This material consisted of CD4+ or CD8+ T cells sorted from blood, taken in a trial of the OX40 agonist ivuxolimab. These receptors all come from an adult with an advanced solid tumor such as melanoma, head and neck, liver or kidney cancer.

The chain is built from TRBV18 and TRBJ1-1; the D gene is possibly TRBD1 (6 bases). The V and J ends lost 3 bases and 1 base respectively, with 15 bases between them. Per the germline V gene, CDR1 is KGHSH and CDR2 is LQKENI. The CDR3 covers 16 residues. The CDR3 DNA follows: TGTGCCAGCTCACCGAGGGACACGGCTTCGAACACTGAAGCTTTCTTT. It translates to CASSPRDTASNTEAFF.

This clone was picked up a small number of times. The chain joins TRBV9 to TRBJ1-1; 10 bases agree with TRBD1. The CDR3 is made up of 16 amino acids. Germline loops: CDR1 SGDLS, CDR2 YYNGEE. The trim removed 4 bases at V and 0 bases at J, leaving 6 bases unmatched. DNA for the CDR3: TGTGCCAGCAGCTACGGGACAGGGGACATGAACACTGAAGCTTTCTTT. Its protein is CASSYGTGDMNTEAFF.

This clone was seen a few times. This chain joins TRBV7-3 and TRBJ1-1; D ambiguous. V shed 1 base and J shed 4 bases, with 7 bases lying between them. The CDR3 has 13 residues. CDR1 is SGHTA and CDR2 is FQGTGA in the germline V gene. For the CDR3, the DNA is TGTGCCAGCAGCTTAATACAGAGCACTGAAGCTTTCTTT. Translation gives CASSLIQSTEAFF.

J is TRBJ1-1 and V is TRBV6-1; D perhaps matches TRBD1 (5 bases). Germline CDR1 is MNHNS and CDR2 is SASEGT. The length of the CDR3 is 15 residues. Trimming removed 7 bases at V and 4 bases at J, with 19 bases between. The CDR3 sequence: CASTPEPGTVTEAFF. DNA for the CDR3: TGTGCCAGCACCCCCGAGCCGGGGACCGTCACTGAAGCTTTCTTT.

The V gene is TRBV9, the J gene TRBJ2-4, with a possible D match to TRBD1 (6 bases). V gave up 0 bases and J gave up 3 bases, with 13 bases separating them. The CDR3 is made up of 16 amino acids. The germline V gene has CDR1 SGDLS and CDR2 YYNGEE. CDR3 residues: CASSVDAGVVKNIQYF. In nucleotides, the CDR3 is TGTGCCAGCAGCGTAGATGCAGGGGTAGTCAAAAACATTCAGTACTTC. Combining the CDR3 with reference TRBV9 and TRBJ2-4 gives the whole variable domain DSGVTQTPKHLITATGQRVTLRCSPRSGDLSVYWYQQSLDQGLQFLIQYYNGEERAKGNILERFSAQQFPDLHSELNLSSLELGDSALYFCASSVDAGVVKNIQYFGAGTRLSVL.

V and J are TRBV30 and TRBJ2-7, with 9 bases matching TRBD1. J gave up 2 bases and V 2 bases, and 10 bases lay outside the gene matches. Germline CDR1 GTSNPN, CDR2 SVGIG (reference sequence). The CDR3 sequence is 16 residues long. CDR3 in amino acids: CAWSPTPGQGPYEQYF. DNA for the CDR3: TGTGCCTGGAGTCCTACCCCGGGACAGGGACCCTACGAGCAGTACTTC.

The CDR3 is CASSLGLSSYTGELFF. The DNA for the CDR3 is TGTGCCAGCAGCTTAGGCCTTAGCAGCTACACCGGGGAGCTGTTTTTT. The chain carries TRBV7-9 and TRBJ2-2; D uncertain. In germline, CDR1 is SEHNR, CDR2 FQNEAQ (reference sequence). Trimming removed 1 base at V and 3 bases at J, with 12 bases between. This CDR3 contains 16 residues.

In its sample, this clone was seen once. This is likely a read error, given that the CDR3 carries no conserved phenylalanine or tryptophan at its end. The limits of the CDR3 on the DNA are not certain, so only TCRdb's listed CDR3 is given. The chain carries TRBV20-1 and TRBJ1-2. Germline V lookup: CDR1 DFQATT, CDR2 SNEGSKA (reference sequence). The CDR3 contains 11 residues when both ends are counted. CDR3 residues: CSALSGPHQTV.

This chain connects TRBV7-9 to TRBJ2-7; 8 bases are shared with TRBD1. The germline V gene has CDR1 SEHNR and CDR2 FQNEAQ (reference sequence). This CDR3 contains 14 residues. V shed 4 bases and J 3 bases; nucleotides not matched to a gene: 5. The CDR3 reads CASSSRTGNYEQYF. CDR3 nucleotides: TGTGCCAGCAGCTCCCGGACAGGGAACTACGAGCAGTACTTC.

The V and J genes are TRBV6-1 and TRBJ1-5, with 7 positions matching TRBD1. With V trimmed by 5 bases and J by 6 bases, 16 bases remained unmatched. The CDR3 runs to 17 residues. Germline CDR1 MNHNS, CDR2 SASEGT. The CDR3 sequence: CASSQVEGQLPRQPQHF. The CDR3 coding sequence is TGTGCCAGCAGTCAAGTGGAGGGACAGCTCCCTCGTCAGCCCCAGCATTTT.

The chain is built from TRBV6-6 and TRBJ2-7; D not resolved. Germline V gene data show CDR1 as MNHNY and CDR2 as SVGAGI (reference sequence). This CDR3 spans 11 amino acids. Deletions cut 4 bases from V and 0 bases from J, with 1 base between. CDR3 loop: CASSFSYEQYF. The CDR3 DNA sequence: TGTGCCAGCAGTTTCTCCTACGAGCAGTACTTC.

This chain uses TRBV4-2 with TRBJ2-3; D may be TRBD2 (6 bases). V lost 5 bases to trimming and J lost 1 base, with 13 bases between them. CDR3 length: 15 residues. CDR1 is LGHNA, CDR2 YNFKEQ, per germline. CDR3 residues: CASSGLGGGTDTQYF. CDR3 DNA: TGTGCCAGCAGCGGGCTAGGAGGGGGCACAGATACGCAGTATTTT.

The sample holds one count of this clone. The rearrangement uses TRBV11-2 and TRBJ2-3, with 15 bases that match TRBD2. CDR3 length: 18 amino acids. Germline CDR1 is SGHAT and CDR2 is FQNNGV. The ends lost 2 bases at V and 2 bases at J; junction bases unmatched: 5. The CDR3 region has the DNA TGTGCCAGCAGCTTAACGGGACTAGCGGGAGGAGTCACAGATACGCAGTATTTT. This encodes CASSLTGLAGGVTDTQYF.

V and J are TRBV7-9 and TRBJ2-2, with D possibly TRBD1 on 5 matching bases. This CDR3 has 12 amino acids. V lost 6 bases and J 8 bases, leaving 10 bases between the germline ends. Per germline, CDR1 SEHNR and CDR2 FQNEAQ (reference sequence). The chain's CDR3 is CASSRAGGELFF. CDR3 DNA: TGTGCCAGCAGTCGAGCAGGGGGGGAGCTGTTTTTT.

This sequence joins TRBV6-6 and TRBJ1-4; D perhaps matches TRBD1 (6 bases). Germline V gene sequence: CDR1 MNHNY, CDR2 SVGAGI (reference sequence). Trimming stripped 5 bases from V and 6 bases from J, with 16 bases between. This CDR3 contains 15 residues. The CDR3 coding sequence is TGTGCCAGCAGTGATACAGGGCGTCGGGATGAAAAACTGTTTTTT. Its protein is CASSDTGRRDEKLFF.

V gene TRBV11-3 combines with J gene TRBJ2-1; the match to TRBD1 covers 7 bases. Unmatched junction bases numbered 6, after V lost 6 bases and J lost 7 bases. The CDR3 length is 13 residues. The germline gives CDR1 SGHNT, CDR2 YENEEA. CDR3 sequence: CASSSGQRNEQFF. The CDR3 DNA follows: TGTGCCAGCAGTTCGGGACAGAGGAATGAGCAGTTCTTC. The full variable domain, with the rest looked up from reference TRBV11-3 and TRBJ2-1, is EAGVVQSPRYKIIEKKQPVAFWCNPISGHNTLYWYLQNLGQGPELLIRYENEEAVDDSQLPKDRFSAERLKGVDSTLKIQPAELGDSAVYLCASSSGQRNEQFFGPGTRLTVL.

The rearrangement links TRBV30 to TRBJ1-5; tentative D call: TRBD1 (6 bases). V was shortened by 4 bases and J by 7 bases, with 17 bases between the two germline ends. CDR3 length: 14 residues. The germline gives CDR1 GTSNPN, CDR2 SVGIG (reference sequence). CDR3 DNA: TGTGCCTGGACCCACAGGGTGGGAGGCCAGCCCCAGCATTTT. This sequence encodes CAWTHRVGGQPQHF.

This clone was seen just once. The rearrangement links TRBV5-5 to TRBJ2-2; TRBD1 aligns across 8 bases. This CDR3 is 16 amino acids long. Per germline, CDR1 SGHKS and CDR2 YYEKEE (reference sequence). Germline trimming cut 4 bases from V and 2 bases from J; bases unmatched to any gene: 7. CDR3 amino acids: CASSPTGDPNTGELFF. The CDR3 DNA follows: TGTGCCAGCAGCCCGACAGGGGACCCCAACACCGGGGAGCTGTTTTTT.

The chain combines TRBV6-5 with TRBJ2-7; TRBD1 aligns across 7 bases. The J segment lost 6 bases and the V segment lost 7 bases, leaving 9 bases of the junction unmatched. This CDR3 is built from 13 residues. CDR1 and CDR2 (germline): MNHEY, SVGAGI. The CDR3 DNA follows: TGTGCCAGCACCTGGGACAGTTCGGGCGAGCAGTACTTC. Its translation: CASTWDSSGEQYF.

This chain's CDR3 is CASSLRLASTDTQYF. As DNA, the CDR3 is TGCGCCAGCAGCCTCCGACTAGCGAGCACAGATACGCAGTATTTT. The chain carries TRBV4-1 and TRBJ2-3; TRBD2 matches at 8 bases. Germline CDR1 reads MGHRA; CDR2 reads YSYEKL. This CDR3 comprises 15 residues. Trimming at V came to 4 bases and at J to 0 bases, leaving 3 bases not matched to a gene.

This rearrangement joins TRBV9 to TRBJ1-1, with D unclear. This CDR3 has 16 amino acids. The V and J ends lost 3 bases and 1 base respectively, with 16 bases between them. Germline-derived CDR1 and CDR2 are SGDLS and YYNGEE. The CDR3 here is CASSALPTLANTEAFF. CDR3 coding DNA: TGTGCCAGCAGCGCTCTCCCGACGTTAGCGAACACTGAAGCTTTCTTT.